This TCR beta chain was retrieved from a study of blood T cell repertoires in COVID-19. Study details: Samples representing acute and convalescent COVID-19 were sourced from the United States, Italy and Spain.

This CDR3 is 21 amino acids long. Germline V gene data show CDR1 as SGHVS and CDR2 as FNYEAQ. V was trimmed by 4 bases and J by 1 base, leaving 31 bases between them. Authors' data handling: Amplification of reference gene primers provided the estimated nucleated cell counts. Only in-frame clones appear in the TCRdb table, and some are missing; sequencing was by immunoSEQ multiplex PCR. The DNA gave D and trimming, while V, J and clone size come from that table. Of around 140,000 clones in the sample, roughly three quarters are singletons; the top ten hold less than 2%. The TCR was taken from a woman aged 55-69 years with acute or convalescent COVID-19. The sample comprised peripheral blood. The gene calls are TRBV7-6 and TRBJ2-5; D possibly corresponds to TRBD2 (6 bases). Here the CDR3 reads CASSSLTPGFLAKASQETQYF. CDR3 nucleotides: TGTGCCAGCAGCTCACTAACTCCTGGGTTTCTAGCGAAAGCTTCCCAAGAGACCCAGTACTTC.